The sequence of this T cell receptor beta chain was determined in a study of blood T cell repertoires in COVID-19. CDR3 length equals 15 residues. Germline loops: CDR1 MGHDK, CDR2 SYGVNS. V lost 10 bases to trimming and J lost 10 bases, with 23 bases between them. The table came from immunoSEQ multiplex PCR; TCRdb's copy has only in-frame clones and leaves some out. The data hold 130,000 to 150,000 clones, with roughly 90% observed a single time. The rearrangement links TRBV25-1 to TRBJ1-6; the D gene is possibly TRBD1 (6 bases). This TCR derives from a woman in her twenties or thirties with acute COVID-19. Sequencing input: PBMCs or T cells enriched from blood (not recorded which). The CDR3 here is CATTGQGQGWSPLHF. The DNA for the CDR3 is TGTGCCACCACAGGCCAGGGGCAGGGGTGGTCACCCCTCCACTTT.